This T cell receptor (beta chain) was observed in a study of vaccination effects on CD4 cells after COVID-19. Study context: Participants got two doses of BNT162b2 or mRNA-1273 vaccine.

V gave up 0 bases and J gave up 3 bases, with 13 bases separating them. The CDR3 is 16 amino acids. Germline assignment: CDR1 SGHNT and CDR2 YYREEE (reference sequence). In regard to this clone: Its antigen remains unidentified.

Prior to sequencing, the ViraFEST assay stimulated PBMC with viral peptide pools, which expanded the antigen-specific CD4+ T cells. The authors isolated CD4+ T cells after around 10 days of culture. Vaccine recipients had no previous SARS-CoV-2 infection; their nucleocapsid antibodies were negative. Wells containing two million PBMC each were cultured with approximately 9.7 IU/ml IL-2 and 10 ug/ml peptides. Half the medium was replaced with IL-2 medium on days 3 and 7. The table came from immunoSEQ multiplex PCR; TCRdb's copy has only in-frame clones and leaves some out. Here the sample spans approximately 70,000 clones, 65% to 75% being singletons.

This TCR derives from a human donor who received a COVID-19 vaccine. The V call is TRBV5-4, the J call TRBJ1-5; D possibly corresponds to TRBD1 (6 bases). The source material was CD4+ T cells from PBMCs cultured with HCoV-NL63 spike peptides, sampled before COVID-19 vaccination. Here the CDR3 reads CASSLARGENNQPQHF. The CDR3 DNA reads as TGTGCCAGCAGCTTGGCAAGGGGGGAAAACAATCAGCCCCAGCATTTT. The entire variable domain, with the rest obtained from reference TRBV5-4 and TRBJ1-5, is as follows: ETGVTQSPTHLIKTRGQQVTLRCSSQSGHNTVSWYQQALGQGPQFIFQYYREEENGRGNFPPRFSGLQFPNYSSELNVNALELDDSALYLCASSLARGENNQPQHFGDGTRLSIL.